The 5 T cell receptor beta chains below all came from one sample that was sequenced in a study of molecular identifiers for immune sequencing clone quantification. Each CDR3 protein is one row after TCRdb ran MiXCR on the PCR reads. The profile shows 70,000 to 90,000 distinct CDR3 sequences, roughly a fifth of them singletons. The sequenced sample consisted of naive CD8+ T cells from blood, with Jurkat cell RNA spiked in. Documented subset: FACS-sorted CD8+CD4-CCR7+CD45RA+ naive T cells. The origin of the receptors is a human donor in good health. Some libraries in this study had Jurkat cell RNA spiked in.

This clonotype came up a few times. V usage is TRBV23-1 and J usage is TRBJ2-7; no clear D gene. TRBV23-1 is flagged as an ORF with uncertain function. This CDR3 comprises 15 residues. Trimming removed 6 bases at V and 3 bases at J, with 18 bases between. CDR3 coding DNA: TGCGCCAGCAGCCCTAATGGACCATTTCGCTACGAGCAGTACTTC. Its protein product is CASSPNGPFRYEQYF.

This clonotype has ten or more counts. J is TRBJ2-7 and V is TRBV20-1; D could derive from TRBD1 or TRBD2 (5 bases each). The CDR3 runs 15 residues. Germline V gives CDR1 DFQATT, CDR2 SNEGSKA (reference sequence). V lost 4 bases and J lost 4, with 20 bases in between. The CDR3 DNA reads TGCAGTGCTAACGACCGGGACGGCTTAAGATACGAGCAGTACTTC. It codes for CSANDRDGLRYEQYF.

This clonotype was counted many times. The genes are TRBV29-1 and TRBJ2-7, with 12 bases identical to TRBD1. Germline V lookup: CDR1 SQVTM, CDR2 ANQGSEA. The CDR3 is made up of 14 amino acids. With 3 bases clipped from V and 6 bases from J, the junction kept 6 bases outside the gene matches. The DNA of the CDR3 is TGCAGCGTTGAGGGACAGGGGGCGTTTCCCGAGCAGTACTTC. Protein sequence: CSVEGQGAFPEQYF.

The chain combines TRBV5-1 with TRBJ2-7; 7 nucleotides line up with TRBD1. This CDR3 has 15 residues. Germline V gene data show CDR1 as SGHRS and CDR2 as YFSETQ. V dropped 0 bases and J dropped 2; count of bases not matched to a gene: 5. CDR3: CASSLVSDRTYEQYF. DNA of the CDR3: TGCGCCAGCAGCTTGGTTTCGGACAGGACCTACGAGCAGTACTTC.

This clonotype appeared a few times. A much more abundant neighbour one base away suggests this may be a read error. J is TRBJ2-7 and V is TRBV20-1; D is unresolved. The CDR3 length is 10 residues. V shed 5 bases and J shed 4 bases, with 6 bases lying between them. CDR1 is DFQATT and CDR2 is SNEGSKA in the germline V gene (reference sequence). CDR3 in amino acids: CSALEYEQYF. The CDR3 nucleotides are TGCAGTGCTCTTGAATACGAGCAGTACTTC.